The present T cell receptor (beta chain) was sequenced within a study of T cell clones after liver transplantation. The wider study: A pre-transplant mixed lymphocyte reaction with TCRbeta sequencing defined graft-donor-reactive clones followed in post-transplant blood. Pre-transplant mixed lymphocyte reactions yielded third-party-reactive TCRbeta sequences as comparators for graft-donor-reactive sequences.

Sequencing used immunoSEQ multiplex PCR; TCRdb keeps in-frame clones, though not all of them. The repertoire holds tens of thousands of clones, with 80% to 85% as singletons. This clonotype was sampled from a human patient who received a liver transplant. Some of the T cells may derive from the graft donor. The sequencing used CD4+ T cells from blood, collected almost 47 months after liver transplant.

CDR3 in amino acids: CASSLSDAGELFF. The CDR3 nucleotides are TGTGCCAGCAGCTTATCCGACGCCGGGGAGCTGTTTTTT. The chain carries TRBV7-3 and TRBJ2-2; no firm D call. CDR1 and CDR2 from the germline V gene are SGHTA and FQGTGA. The CDR3 length is 13 residues. V lost 2 bases and J lost 6, with 7 bases in between.